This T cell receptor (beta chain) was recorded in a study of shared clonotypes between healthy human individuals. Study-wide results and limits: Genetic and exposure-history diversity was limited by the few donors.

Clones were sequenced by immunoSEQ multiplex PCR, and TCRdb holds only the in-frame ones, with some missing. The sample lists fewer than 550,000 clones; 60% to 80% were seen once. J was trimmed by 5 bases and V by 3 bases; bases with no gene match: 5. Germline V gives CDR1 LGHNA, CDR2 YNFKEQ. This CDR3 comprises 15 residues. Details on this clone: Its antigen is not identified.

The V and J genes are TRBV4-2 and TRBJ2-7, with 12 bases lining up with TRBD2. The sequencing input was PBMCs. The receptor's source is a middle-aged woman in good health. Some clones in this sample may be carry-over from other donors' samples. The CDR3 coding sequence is TGTGCCAGCAGCCACACGACTAGCGGGAGAGACGAGCAGTACTTC. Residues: CASSHTTSGRDEQYF.